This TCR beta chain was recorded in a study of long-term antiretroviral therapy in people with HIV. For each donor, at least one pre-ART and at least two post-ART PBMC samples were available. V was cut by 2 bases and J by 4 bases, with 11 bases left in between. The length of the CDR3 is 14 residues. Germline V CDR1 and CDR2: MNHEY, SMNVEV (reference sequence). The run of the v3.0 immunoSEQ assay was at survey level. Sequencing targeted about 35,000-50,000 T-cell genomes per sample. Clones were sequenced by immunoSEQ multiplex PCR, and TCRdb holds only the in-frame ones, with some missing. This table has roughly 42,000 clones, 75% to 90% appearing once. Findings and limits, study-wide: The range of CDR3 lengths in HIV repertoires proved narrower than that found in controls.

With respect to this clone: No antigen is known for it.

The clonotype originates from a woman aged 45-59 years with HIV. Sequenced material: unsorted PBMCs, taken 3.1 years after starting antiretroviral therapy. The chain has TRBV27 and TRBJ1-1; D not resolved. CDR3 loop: CASSLSGVGTEAFF. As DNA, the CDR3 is TGTGCCAGCAGTTTAAGCGGGGTGGGCACTGAAGCTTTCTTT.